This T cell receptor beta chain was sequenced in a study of cytomegalovirus exposure and HLA in healthy donors. Study outcomes and limitations: A later analysis by the authors found several of the most significant clusters apparently linked to common viral pathogens. Reportedly, a later analysis found an Asian-associated ancestry cluster had fewer N-insertions than the roughly 700-donor mean. Because they were indistinguishable, some V segments, including TRBV6-2 and TRBV6-3, were excluded.

CDR3 size: 17 residues. V shed 4 bases and J shed 0 bases, with 16 bases lying between them. Germline assignment: CDR1 MNHEY and CDR2 SMNVEV (reference sequence). On this clone: Its matching antigen is unknown.

In the PCR, 60 Vbeta and 13 Jbeta primers were used. This table comes from immunoSEQ multiplex PCR, and its TCRdb copy is limited to in-frame clones, with some not included. This table holds over 100,000 clones, roughly 78% found once. The sequencing input was PBMCs. The receptor was derived from a woman under 40 in good health and CMV-seropositive. This rearrangement joins TRBV27 to TRBJ1-3; tentative D call: TRBD1 (6 bases). CDR3 nucleotide sequence: TGTGCCAGCAGTTCCTTGACAGGATTCAGCTCTGGAAACACCATATATTTT. Translating gives CASSSLTGFSSGNTIYF.